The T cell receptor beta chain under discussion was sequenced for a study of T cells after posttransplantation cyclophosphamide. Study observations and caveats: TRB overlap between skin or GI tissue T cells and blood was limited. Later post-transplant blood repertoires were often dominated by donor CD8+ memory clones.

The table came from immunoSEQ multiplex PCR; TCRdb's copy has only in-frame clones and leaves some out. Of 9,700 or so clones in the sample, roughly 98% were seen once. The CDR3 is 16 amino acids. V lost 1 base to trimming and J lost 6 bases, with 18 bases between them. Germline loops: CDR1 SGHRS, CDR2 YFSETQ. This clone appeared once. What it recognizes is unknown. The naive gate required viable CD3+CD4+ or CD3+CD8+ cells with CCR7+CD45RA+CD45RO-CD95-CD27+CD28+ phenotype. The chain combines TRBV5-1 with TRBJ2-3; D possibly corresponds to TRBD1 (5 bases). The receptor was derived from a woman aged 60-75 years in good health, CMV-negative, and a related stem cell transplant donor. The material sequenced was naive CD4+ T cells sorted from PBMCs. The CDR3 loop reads CASSLSGQGFIDTQYF. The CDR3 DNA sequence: TGCGCCAGCAGCTTGTCCGGGCAGGGTTTTATCGATACGCAGTATTTT. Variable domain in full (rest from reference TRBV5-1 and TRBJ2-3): KAGVTQTPRYLIKTRGQQVTLSCSPISGHRSVSWYQQTPGQGLQFLFEYFSETQRNKGNFPGRFSGRQFSNSRSEMNVSTLELGDSALYLCASSLSGQGFIDTQYFGPGTRLTVL.